The present T cell receptor (beta chain) was sequenced within a study of blood T cell repertoires in COVID-19. Overall study context: The United States, Italy and Spain were the sources of the acute and convalescent COVID-19 samples. T cells, B-cell-depleted T cells, or PBMCs provided the cDNA or gDNA that served as material.

How the authors handled the data: For nucleated cells, counts were estimated from reference gene primer amplification. The method was immunoSEQ multiplex PCR; TCRdb's version includes in-frame clones alone and lacks a portion of them. V and J calls and clone size are those listed in that table; D and trimming were worked out from the DNA. The table includes about 340,000 clones, around nine tenths detected once. The V gene's germline CDR1 is MGHRA and CDR2 YSYEKL. The V end lost 4 bases, the J end lost 0 bases, and 16 bases lay between the germline ends. This CDR3 comprises 17 residues. This TCR was sampled from a woman between 18 and 29 years old who had recovered from COVID-19. This chain joins TRBV4-1 and TRBJ1-3, with a weak D call TRBD1 (6 bases). The sample taken for sequencing was peripheral blood. The CDR3 sequence: CASSRVQGSASGNTIYF. The CDR3, as DNA: TGCGCCAGCAGCCGAGTTCAGGGGTCTGCCTCTGGAAACACCATATATTTT.